This T cell receptor (beta chain) emerged from a study of a mutant IDH1 vaccine in newly diagnosed glioma. As for this clone: Its antigen remains unknown.

Study results and limitations: Top-clonotype changes in peripheral T cells seemed unrelated to pseudoprogression.

Time point in this sample: week 23, last vaccination. Every vaccine dose comprised 300 ug of mutant IDH1 20-mer peptide plus topical imiquimod. Trimming stripped 5 bases from V and 5 bases from J, with 18 bases between. Germline V gene data show CDR1 as SGHTA and CDR2 as FQGNSA. The CDR3 is 15 amino acids. The repertoire was sequenced with immunoSEQ multiplex PCR; TCRdb's copy has only in-frame clones and lacks some. The sample lists about 54,000 clones; about 80% were seen once. V gene TRBV7-2 combines with J gene TRBJ2-5, with D perhaps being TRBD1 or TRBD2 (5 bases each). Sequencing was performed on PBMCs, taken from a glioma patient whose treatment included an IDH1 peptide vaccine. The TCR originated in a middle-aged man with glioma. The CDR3 nucleotides read TGTGCCAGCAGCCCGACCGGGACCTCGGGGGAGACCCAGTACTTC. It encodes CASSPTGTSGETQYF.